The next 18 T cell receptor beta chains were all read from a single sample in a study of T cells in localized non-small cell lung cancer (dated by TCRdb to between 2020 and 2021). The library came from the immunoSEQ multiplex PCR assay. As stored in TCRdb, this immuneACCESS dataset retains in-frame rearrangements with V and J assigned. A fraction of the clones does not appear; measured against another copy, unresolved V genes explain less than half of the discrepancy, and the remainder lacks a known reason. The sample table contains 50,000 to 55,000 clones; only one count was recorded for roughly 83% of them. The ten most abundant clones make up about a sixth of the sample. Source: peripheral blood mononuclear cells, taken before any cancer treatment. Every receptor here comes from a man aged 40 to 75 with stage III lung adenocarcinoma.

J is TRBJ1-6 and V is TRBV18; 7 nucleotides match TRBD1. Trimming removed 3 bases from V and 5 bases from J; junction bases left unmatched: 7. Germline V gives CDR1 KGHSH, CDR2 LQKENI. This CDR3 region has 16 residues. The DNA for the CDR3 is TGTGCCAGCTCACCTCAAGGACAGGTCGATAATTCACCCCTCCACTTT. It encodes CASSPQGQVDNSPLHF.

This clone was seen only a few times. The chain combines TRBV5-1 with TRBJ2-1; TRBD2 matches 7 bases. CDR1 is SGHRS, CDR2 YFSETQ, per germline. The CDR3 runs to 15 residues. V shed 5 bases and J 4 bases; nucleotides not matched to a gene: 9. CDR3 in DNA: TGCGCCAGCAGTTCGGGGGGATTAAGGTACAATGAGCAGTTCTTC. Translation gives CASSSGGLRYNEQFF.

This chain joins TRBV6-5 and TRBJ2-7, with TRBD2 as a possible D gene (5 bases). From germline, CDR1 is MNHEY and CDR2 SVGAGI. V was clipped by 10 bases and J by 0 bases, with 19 bases between them. The CDR3 runs to 15 residues. The CDR3: CATPWAMRDSYEQYF. The CDR3 nucleotides read TGTGCCACTCCCTGGGCGATGAGGGACTCCTACGAGCAGTACTTC.

The chain links TRBV9 to TRBJ2-7, with 12 nucleotides matching TRBD1. CDR3 length: 14 amino acids. V trimming: 2 bases; J trimming: 7 bases; junction bases outside the gene matches: 4. CDR1 and CDR2 from the germline V gene are SGDLS and YYNGEE. The CDR3 coding sequence is TGTGCCAGCAGCGTGGGACAGGGGGCTTGGGAGCAGTACTTC. It codes for CASSVGQGAWEQYF.

This clone was found a few times. The chain joins TRBV5-4 to TRBJ2-3; possibly TRBD1 for D (7 bases). Germline assignment: CDR1 SGHNT and CDR2 YYREEE (reference sequence). V was pared by 6 bases and J by 3 bases, with 23 bases between. There are 17 residues in the CDR3. The CDR3 spells CASTSGGIQGITDTQYF. The DNA for the CDR3 is TGTGCCAGCACCTCAGGGGGGATACAGGGTATAACAGATACGCAGTATTTT.

The V gene is TRBV11-2, the J gene TRBJ2-5, with TRBD2 matching 8 bases. Per the germline V gene, CDR1 is SGHAT and CDR2 is FQNNGV. V shed 4 bases and J 2 bases; nucleotides not matched to a gene: 3. This CDR3 comprises 14 residues. The CDR3 bases are TGTGCCAGCAGCTCCACTAGCGGACAAGAGACCCAGTACTTC. It codes for CASSSTSGQETQYF.

The chain links TRBV5-6 to TRBJ1-2, with D possibly being TRBD1 (6 bases). The CDR3 is 14 amino acids. V dropped 2 bases and J dropped 4 bases, with 12 bases sitting between them. Germline V gene sequence: CDR1 SGHDT, CDR2 YYEEEE. The CDR3 sequence is CASSFGGISYGYTF. CDR3 nucleotides: TGTGCCAGCAGCTTCGGGGGCATCTCCTATGGCTACACCTTC.

The chain has TRBV19 and TRBJ2-2; D unresolved. The germline V and J ends were trimmed by 8 bases and 1 base, with 2 bases remaining between them. The CDR3 loop spans 11 amino acids. Germline-derived CDR1 and CDR2 are LNHDA and SQIVND (reference sequence). The CDR3, as DNA: TGTGCCAGTCGGAACACCGGGGAGCTGTTTTTT. Protein sequence: CASRNTGELFF. The variable domain in full, completed from reference TRBV19 and TRBJ2-2, reads DGGITQSPKYLFRKEGQNVTLSCEQNLNHDAMYWYRQDPGQGLRLIYYSQIVNDFQKGDIAEGYSVSREKKESFPLTVTSAQKNPTAFYLCASRNTGELFFGEGSRLTVL.

The chain combines TRBV5-1 with TRBJ2-5; TRBD2 is a possible D gene (5 bases). Germline values: CDR1 SGHRS, CDR2 YFSETQ. Trimming cost V 2 bases and J 5 bases, with 13 bases left between them. The CDR3 is 14 residues long. CDR3 amino acids: CASSFARRAETQYF. For the CDR3, the DNA is TGCGCCAGCAGCTTCGCCAGGCGGGCCGAGACCCAGTACTTC.

The chain employs TRBV2 and TRBJ1-5, with TRBD1 as a possible D gene (6 bases). The CDR3 spans 14 residues. Germline loops: CDR1 SNHLY, CDR2 FYNNEI. With 5 bases removed from V and 0 bases from J, the gap between germline ends came to 8 bases. The DNA of the CDR3 is TGTGCCAGCAGTACAGGGTATAGCAATCAGCCCCAGCATTTT. Its protein is CASSTGYSNQPQHF.

The count of this clone is one. The rearrangement uses TRBV20-1 and TRBJ1-1; TRBD1 might be the D (5 bases). The CDR3 is 11 residues long. V lost 6 bases and J 8 bases, leaving 13 bases between the germline ends. The V gene's germline CDR1 is DFQATT and CDR2 SNEGSKA (reference sequence). The CDR3 sequence is CSAYGAVEAFF. CDR3 DNA: TGCAGTGCCTATGGGGCAGTCGAAGCTTTCTTT.

This rearrangement joins TRBV5-4 to TRBJ2-1, with 7 bases identical to TRBD2. V shed 4 bases, J shed 3 bases, and the junction held 13 bases outside the gene matches. Germline V lookup: CDR1 SGHNT, CDR2 YYREEE (reference sequence). This CDR3 has 17 residues. CDR3 bases: TGTGCCAGCAGCCTAGGGGAGGGCTTGGGGGGCTACAATGAGCAGTTCTTC. Translating it yields CASSLGEGLGGYNEQFF.

This sequence joins TRBV6-5 and TRBJ1-1; 8 nucleotides agree with TRBD1. This CDR3 contains 15 residues. The J segment lost 0 bases and the V segment lost 2 bases, leaving 2 bases of the junction unmatched. Germline loops: CDR1 MNHEY, CDR2 SVGAGI. CDR3 coding DNA: TGTGCCAGCAGTTACGGACAGGGATTGAACACTGAAGCTTTCTTT. Protein: CASSYGQGLNTEAFF.

The chain carries TRBV27 and TRBJ2-5; a weak D match, TRBD1 (6 bases). V lost 3 bases to trimming and J lost 2 bases, with 7 bases between them. Germline CDR1 and CDR2: MNHEY and SMNVEV (reference sequence). This CDR3 spans 13 amino acids. The CDR3 region is CASSFTGQETQYF. In DNA, the CDR3 is TGTGCCAGCAGTTTTACAGGGCAAGAGACCCAGTACTTC.

The J gene is TRBJ2-5, the V gene TRBV19; TRBD2 is a possible D gene (5 bases). The CDR3 has 13 residues. Looked up from germline, CDR1 is LNHDA and CDR2 is SQIVND (reference sequence). V lost 2 bases and J lost 4, with 8 bases in between. The chain's CDR3 is CASSINRGETQYF. Written as DNA, the CDR3 is TGTGCCAGTAGTATAAACCGGGGAGAGACCCAGTACTTC.

This clone was detected once. V gene TRBV28 combines with J gene TRBJ2-7; D not certain. V lost 5 bases to trimming and J lost 3 bases, with 8 bases between them. The CDR3 has 12 amino acids. Germline CDR1 and CDR2: MDHEN and SYDVKM. The CDR3 DNA is TGTGCCAGCAGTCCAAACAACTACGAGCAGTACTTC. It yields the protein CASSPNNYEQYF.

The chain employs TRBV19 and TRBJ1-3, with a weak D call TRBD1 (6 bases). Per the germline V gene, CDR1 is LNHDA and CDR2 is SQIVND (reference sequence). The CDR3 is 18 residues long. V gave up 5 bases and J gave up 8 bases, with 28 bases separating them. The CDR3 sequence is CASSQAWTGGLRGDTIYF. CDR3 nucleotides: TGTGCCAGTAGTCAGGCTTGGACGGGGGGGCTTCGAGGGGACACCATATATTTT.

This rearrangement joins TRBV7-2 to TRBJ2-4; a possible D gene is TRBD1 (5 bases). Germline CDR1 reads SGHTA; CDR2 reads FQGNSA. Trimming took off 6 bases at V and 8 bases at J, with 14 bases between the two ends. CDR3 length: 13 residues. The CDR3 nucleotides are TGTGCCAGCAGGGAAACAGGTTGGGACATTCAGTACTTC. Translating it yields CASRETGWDIQYF. Supplemented by reference TRBV7-2 and TRBJ2-4, the full variable domain reads GAGVSQSPSNKVTEKGKDVELRCDPISGHTALYWYRQSLGQGLEFLIYFQGNSAPDKSGLPSDRFSAERTGGSVSTLTIQRTQQEDSAVYLCASRETGWDIQYFGAGTRLSVL.